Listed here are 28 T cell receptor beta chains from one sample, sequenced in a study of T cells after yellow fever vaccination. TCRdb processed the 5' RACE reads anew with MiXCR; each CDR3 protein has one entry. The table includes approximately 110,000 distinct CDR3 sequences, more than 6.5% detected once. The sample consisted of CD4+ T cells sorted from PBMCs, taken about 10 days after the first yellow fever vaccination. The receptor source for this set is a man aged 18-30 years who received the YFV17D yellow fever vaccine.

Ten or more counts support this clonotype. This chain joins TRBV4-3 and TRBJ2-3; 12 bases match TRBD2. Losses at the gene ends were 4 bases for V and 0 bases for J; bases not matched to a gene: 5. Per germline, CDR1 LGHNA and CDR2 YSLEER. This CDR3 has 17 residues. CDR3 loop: CASSRTSGVTSTDTQYF. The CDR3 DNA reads TGCGCCAGCAGCCGGACTAGCGGGGTAACGAGCACAGATACGCAGTATTTT.

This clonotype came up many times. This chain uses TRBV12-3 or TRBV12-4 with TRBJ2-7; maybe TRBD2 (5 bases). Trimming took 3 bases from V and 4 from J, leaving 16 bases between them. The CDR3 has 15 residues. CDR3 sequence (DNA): TGTGCCAGCAGTTTTAGTTCGGTCGGCGGGTACGAGCAGTACTTC. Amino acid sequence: CASSFSSVGGYEQYF.

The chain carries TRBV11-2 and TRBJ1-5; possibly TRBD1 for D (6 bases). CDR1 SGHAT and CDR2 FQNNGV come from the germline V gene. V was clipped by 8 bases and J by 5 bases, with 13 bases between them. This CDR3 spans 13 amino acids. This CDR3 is CASRTGLDQPQHF. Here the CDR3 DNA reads TGTGCCAGCCGCACAGGGTTGGATCAGCCCCAGCATTTT.

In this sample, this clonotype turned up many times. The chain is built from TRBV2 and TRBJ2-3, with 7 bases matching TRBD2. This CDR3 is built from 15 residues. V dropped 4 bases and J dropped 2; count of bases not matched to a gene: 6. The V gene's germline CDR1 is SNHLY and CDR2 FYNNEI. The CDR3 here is CASSVYRGDTDTQYF. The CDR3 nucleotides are TGTGCCAGCAGTGTTTATCGGGGGGACACAGATACGCAGTATTTT.

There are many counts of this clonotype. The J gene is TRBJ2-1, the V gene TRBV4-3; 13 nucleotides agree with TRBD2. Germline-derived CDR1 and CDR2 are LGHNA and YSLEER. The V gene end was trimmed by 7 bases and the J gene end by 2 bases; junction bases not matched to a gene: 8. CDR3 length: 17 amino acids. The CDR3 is CASTPGLAGSPYNEQFF. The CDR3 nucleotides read TGCGCCAGCACCCCGGGACTAGCGGGGAGTCCCTACAATGAGCAGTTCTTC.

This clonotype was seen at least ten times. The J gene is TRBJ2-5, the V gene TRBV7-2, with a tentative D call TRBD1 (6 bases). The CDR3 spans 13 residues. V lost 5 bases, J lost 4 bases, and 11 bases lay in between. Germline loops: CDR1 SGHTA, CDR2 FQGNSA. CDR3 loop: CASSPNRVETQYF. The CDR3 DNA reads TGTGCCAGCAGCCCGAACAGGGTAGAGACCCAGTACTTC.

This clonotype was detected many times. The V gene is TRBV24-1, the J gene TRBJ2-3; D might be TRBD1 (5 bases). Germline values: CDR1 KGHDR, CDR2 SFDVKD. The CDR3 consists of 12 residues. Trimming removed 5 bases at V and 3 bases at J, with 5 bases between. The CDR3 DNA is TGTGCCACCAGTGGACAGACAGATACGCAGTATTTT. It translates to CATSGQTDTQYF.

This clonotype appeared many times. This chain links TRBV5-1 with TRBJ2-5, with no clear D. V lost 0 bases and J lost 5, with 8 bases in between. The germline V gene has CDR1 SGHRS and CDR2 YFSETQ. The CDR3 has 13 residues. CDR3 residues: CASSLGVLETQYF. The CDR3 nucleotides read TGCGCCAGCAGCTTGGGGGTTTTGGAGACCCAGTACTTC.

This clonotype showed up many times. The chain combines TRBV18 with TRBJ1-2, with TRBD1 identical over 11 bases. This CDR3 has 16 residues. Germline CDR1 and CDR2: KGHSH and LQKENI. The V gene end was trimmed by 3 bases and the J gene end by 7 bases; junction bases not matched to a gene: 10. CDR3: CASSPGQGAFFPGYTF. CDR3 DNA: TGTGCCAGCTCACCCGGACAGGGGGCTTTTTTTCCTGGCTACACCTTC.

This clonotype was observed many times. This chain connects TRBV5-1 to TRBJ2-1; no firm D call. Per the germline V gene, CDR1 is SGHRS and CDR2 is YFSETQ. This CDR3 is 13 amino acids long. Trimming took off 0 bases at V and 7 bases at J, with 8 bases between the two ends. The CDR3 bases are TGCGCCAGCAGCTTGGTTTGGTCTAATGAGCAGTTCTTC. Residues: CASSLVWSNEQFF. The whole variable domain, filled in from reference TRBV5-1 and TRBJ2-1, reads KAGVTQTPRYLIKTRGQQVTLSCSPISGHRSVSWYQQTPGQGLQFLFEYFSETQRNKGNFPGRFSGRQFSNSRSEMNVSTLELGDSALYLCASSLVWSNEQFFGPGTRLTVL.

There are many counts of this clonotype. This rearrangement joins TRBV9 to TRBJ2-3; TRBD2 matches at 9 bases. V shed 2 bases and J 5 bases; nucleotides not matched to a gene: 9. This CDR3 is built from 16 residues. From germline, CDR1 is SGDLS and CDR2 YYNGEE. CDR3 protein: CASSVGAGGFLDTQYF. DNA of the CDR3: TGTGCCAGCAGCGTCGGAGCGGGGGGATTTCTAGATACGCAGTATTTT.

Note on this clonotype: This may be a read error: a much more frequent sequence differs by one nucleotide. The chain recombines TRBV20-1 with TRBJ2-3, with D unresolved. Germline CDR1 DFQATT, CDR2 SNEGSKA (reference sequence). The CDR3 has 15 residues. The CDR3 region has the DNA TGCAGTGCTACCCCTCCCTGGAGTCCCACAGATACGCGGTATTTT. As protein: CSATPPWSPTDTRYF.

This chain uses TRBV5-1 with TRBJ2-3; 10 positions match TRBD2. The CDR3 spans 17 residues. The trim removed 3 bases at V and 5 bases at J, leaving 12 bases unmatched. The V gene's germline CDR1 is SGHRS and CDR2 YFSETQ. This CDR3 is CASSSTPTSGERDTQYF. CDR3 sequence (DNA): TGCGCCAGCAGCTCTACACCTACTAGCGGGGAAAGAGATACGCAGTATTTT.

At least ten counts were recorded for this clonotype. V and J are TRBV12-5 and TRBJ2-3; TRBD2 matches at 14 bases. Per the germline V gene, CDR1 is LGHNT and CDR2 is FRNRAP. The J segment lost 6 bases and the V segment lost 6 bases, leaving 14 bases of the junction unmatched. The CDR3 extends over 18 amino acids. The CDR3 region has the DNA TGTGCTAGTGGGACCGGGACTAGCGGGGGTCTTTTTATGGATACGCAGTATTTT. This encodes CASGTGTSGGLFMDTQYF.

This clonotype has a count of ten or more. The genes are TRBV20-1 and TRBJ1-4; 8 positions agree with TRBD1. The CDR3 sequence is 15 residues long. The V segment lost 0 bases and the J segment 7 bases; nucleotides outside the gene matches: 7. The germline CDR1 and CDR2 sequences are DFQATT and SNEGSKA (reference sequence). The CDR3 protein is CSARDPTGAAEKLFF. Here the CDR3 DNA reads TGCAGTGCTAGAGATCCGACAGGGGCGGCTGAAAAACTGTTTTTT.

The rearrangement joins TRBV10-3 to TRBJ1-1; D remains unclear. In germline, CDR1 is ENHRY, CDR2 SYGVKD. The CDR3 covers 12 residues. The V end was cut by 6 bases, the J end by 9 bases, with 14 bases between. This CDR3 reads CAISPSKEKAFF. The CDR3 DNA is TGTGCCATCAGCCCGAGTAAAGAGAAAGCTTTCTTT.

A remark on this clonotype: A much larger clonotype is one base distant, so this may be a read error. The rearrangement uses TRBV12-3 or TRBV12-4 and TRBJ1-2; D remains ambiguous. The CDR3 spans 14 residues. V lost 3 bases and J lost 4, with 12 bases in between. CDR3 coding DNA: TGTGCCAGCAGTTTCGGGAATGGGAGCTATGGCTACACCTTC. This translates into CASSFGNGSYGYTF.

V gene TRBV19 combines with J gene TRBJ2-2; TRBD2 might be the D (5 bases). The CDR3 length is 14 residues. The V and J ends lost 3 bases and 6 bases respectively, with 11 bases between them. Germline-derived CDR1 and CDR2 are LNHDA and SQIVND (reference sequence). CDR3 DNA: TGTGCCAGTAGTATCTCCGCGGGTTCCGGGGAGCTGTTTTTT. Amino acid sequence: CASSISAGSGELFF.

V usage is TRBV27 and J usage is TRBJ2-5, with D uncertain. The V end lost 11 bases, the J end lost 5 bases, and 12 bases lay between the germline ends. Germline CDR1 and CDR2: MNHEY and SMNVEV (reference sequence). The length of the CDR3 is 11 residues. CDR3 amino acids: CALTVVETQYF. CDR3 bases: TGTGCCCTCACCGTTGTGGAGACCCAGTACTTC.

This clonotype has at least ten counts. Written as DNA, the CDR3 is TGTGCCAGCAGTTACCCGGCGGCGGACTGGGGAAACACTGAAGCTTTCTTT. Translating it yields CASSYPAADWGNTEAFF. The V call is TRBV6-2 or TRBV6-3, the J call TRBJ1-1; D remains ambiguous. This CDR3 has 17 residues. Germline CDR1 and CDR2: MNHEY and SVGEGT. Trimming shortened V by 2 bases and J by 2 bases, and 18 bases separated the two germline ends.

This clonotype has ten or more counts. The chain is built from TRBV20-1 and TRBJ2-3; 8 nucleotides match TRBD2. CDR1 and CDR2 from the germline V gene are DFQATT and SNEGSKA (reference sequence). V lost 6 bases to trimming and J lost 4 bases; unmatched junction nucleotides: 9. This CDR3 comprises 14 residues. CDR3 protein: CSALRAGVSDTQYF. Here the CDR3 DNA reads TGCAGTGCCCTAAGAGCGGGGGTCTCAGATACGCAGTATTTT.

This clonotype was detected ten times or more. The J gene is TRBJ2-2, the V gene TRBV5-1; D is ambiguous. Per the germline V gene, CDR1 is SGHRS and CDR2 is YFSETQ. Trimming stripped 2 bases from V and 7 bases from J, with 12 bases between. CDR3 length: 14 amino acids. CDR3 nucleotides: TGCGCCAGCAGCTTCGCGGACCCGTTCGGGGAGCTGTTTTTT. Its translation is CASSFADPFGELFF.

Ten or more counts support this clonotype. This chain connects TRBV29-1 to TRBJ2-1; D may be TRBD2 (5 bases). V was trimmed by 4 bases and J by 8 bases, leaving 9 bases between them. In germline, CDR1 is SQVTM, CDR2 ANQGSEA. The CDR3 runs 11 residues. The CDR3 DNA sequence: TGCAGCGTTGGGTCAGCGGATGAGCAGTTCTTC. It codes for CSVGSADEQFF.

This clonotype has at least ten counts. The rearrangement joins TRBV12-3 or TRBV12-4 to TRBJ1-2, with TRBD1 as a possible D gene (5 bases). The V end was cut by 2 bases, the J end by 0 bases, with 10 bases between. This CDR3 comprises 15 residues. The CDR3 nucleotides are TGTGCCAGCAGTTTAACAGGAGGGGCTAACTATGGCTACACCTTC. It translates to CASSLTGGANYGYTF.

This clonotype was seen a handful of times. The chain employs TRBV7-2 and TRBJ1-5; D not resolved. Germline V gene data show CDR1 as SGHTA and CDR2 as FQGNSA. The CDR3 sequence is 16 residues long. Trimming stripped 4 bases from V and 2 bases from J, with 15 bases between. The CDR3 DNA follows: TGTGCCAGCAGCTCCAGTAGTGTAGCGGGCAATCAGCCCCAGCATTTT. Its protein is CASSSSSVAGNQPQHF.

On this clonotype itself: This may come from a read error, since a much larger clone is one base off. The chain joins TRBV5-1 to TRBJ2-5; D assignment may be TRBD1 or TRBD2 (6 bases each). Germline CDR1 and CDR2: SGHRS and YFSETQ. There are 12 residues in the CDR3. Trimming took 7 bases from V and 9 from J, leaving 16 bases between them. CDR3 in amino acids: CASRNEGEAQYF. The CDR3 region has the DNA TGCGCCAGCCGGAACGAGGGGGAGGCCCAGTACTTC.

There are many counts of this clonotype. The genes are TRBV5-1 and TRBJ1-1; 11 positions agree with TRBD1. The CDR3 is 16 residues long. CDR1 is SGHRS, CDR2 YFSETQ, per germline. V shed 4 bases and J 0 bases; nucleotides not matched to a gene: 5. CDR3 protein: CASSPGTGGMNTEAFF. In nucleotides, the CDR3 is TGCGCCAGCAGCCCAGGGACAGGGGGGATGAACACTGAAGCTTTCTTT.

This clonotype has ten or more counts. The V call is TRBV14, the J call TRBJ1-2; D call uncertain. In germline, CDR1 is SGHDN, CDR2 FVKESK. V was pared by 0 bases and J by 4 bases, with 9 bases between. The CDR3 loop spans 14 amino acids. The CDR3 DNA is TGTGCCAGCAGCCAAGAAGGAGGGAGCTATGGCTACACCTTC. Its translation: CASSQEGGSYGYTF.